A selection of T cell receptor beta chains follows, all from one sample in a study of T cell responses to AZD1222 COVID-19 vaccine. This table comes from immunoSEQ multiplex PCR, and its TCRdb copy is limited to in-frame clones, with some not included. This sample yields some 200,000 clones, of which 93% are seen a single time; 0.9% to 1.1% belongs to the top ten. The sequencing used peripheral blood, collected 28 days after the second AZD1222 dose. These receptors were taken from an adult who received the AZD1222 COVID-19 vaccine. Both conserved end residues are part of each CDR3. D genes are given only for firm matches.

TRBJ2-7 | TRBD1 | TRBV27 | CASSIGQGSYEQYF
TRBJ2-5 | TRBD2 | TRBV6-2/TRBV6-3 | CASSYDRLAGGLETQYF
TRBJ2-5 | . | TRBV5-1 | CASSFQGRETQYF
TRBJ2-2 | TRBD2 | TRBV9 | CASSETSGGAPGELFF
TRBJ2-7 | . | TRBV7-9 | CASSLEGGRYEQYF
TRBJ1-1 | . | TRBV14 | CASSQGMGRTEAFF
TRBJ1-2 | . | TRBV4-1 | CASSQQWGGVSYGYTF
TRBJ2-5 | . | TRBV10-3 | CAISEVLQETQYF
TRBJ1-2 | . | TRBV6-2/TRBV6-3 | CASSYDRIYGYTF
TRBJ2-7 | . | TRBV18 | CASSPFRDVTYEQYF
TRBJ2-7 | . | TRBV7-3 | CASSYSGVGYEQYF
TRBJ1-4 | . | TRBV7-7 | CASSPTGGSSEKLFF
TRBJ1-3 | . | TRBV25-1 | CASSATTGSGFGNTIYF
TRBJ1-5 | . | TRBV15 | CATSRGGGGQPQHF
TRBJ1-4 | . | TRBV19 | CASRGAVGNEKLFF
TRBJ2-6 | . | TRBV7-9 | CASSLAGANVLTF
TRBJ1-3 | . | TRBV2 | CARDTGSGNTIYF
TRBJ2-2 | . | TRBV7-9 | CASSLNGGELFF
TRBJ1-2 | . | TRBV27 | CASSPRIIPPTVYGYTF
TRBJ2-2 | . | TRBV3-1/TRBV3-2 | CASSPRGRRNTGELFF
TRBJ1-2 | . | TRBV9 | CASSRSKGVAYGYTF
TRBJ2-3 | TRBD2 | TRBV5-4 | CASRTGTSADTQYF
TRBJ1-1 | TRBD1 | TRBV6-1 | CASSEGRDREAFF
TRBJ2-3 | TRBD1 | TRBV29-1 | CSAGTGGTDTQYF
TRBJ1-1 | . | TRBV18 | CASSPLDGNTEAFF
TRBJ1-1 | . | TRBV6-2/TRBV6-3 | CASSYLALNTEAFF
TRBJ1-1 | . | TRBV12-3/TRBV12-4 | CASSLIDITEAFF
TRBJ2-3 | TRBD2 | TRBV15 | CATSSSTSGGRGDTQYF
TRBJ1-1 | . | TRBV19 | CASIGNLRDRDQNTEAFF
TRBJ1-1 | . | TRBV6-5 | CASSSRVATEAFF
TRBJ1-1 | . | TRBV5-1 | CASSLGGGQAEAFF
TRBJ2-1 | . | TRBV19 | CASSFQTGYNEQFF
TRBJ1-5 | TRBD1 | TRBV6-5 | CASSLHRGIFQPQHF
TRBJ2-3 | . | TRBV11-2 | CASSSLTVGGGTDTQYF
TRBJ1-6 | . | TRBV7-2 | CASSGAYNSPLHF
TRBJ2-2 | . | TRBV7-2 | CASSPSNTGELFF
TRBJ2-2 | TRBD2 | TRBV7-2 | CASSSGGSGGITGELFF
TRBJ2-7 | . | TRBV12-3/TRBV12-4 | CASSLNRYEQYF
TRBJ2-1 | . | TRBV11-2 | CASSLRLQPNEQFF
TRBJ2-2 | . | TRBV2 | CASSAGENLGRELFF
TRBJ1-1 | . | TRBV7-8 | CASSLRQMNTEAFF
TRBJ1-6 | . | TRBV11-1 | CASREGKSPLHF
TRBJ1-4 | . | TRBV7-9 | CASSFGGSEKLFF
TRBJ1-2 | . | TRBV19 | CASISSAGPGTYNGYTF
TRBJ2-5 | TRBD1 | TRBV6-5 | CASTSGQTNDQYF
TRBJ1-5 | TRBD1 | TRBV19 | CASGQGKGNNQPQHF
TRBJ1-1 | . | TRBV25-1 | CASEGDSTEAFF
TRBJ2-3 | TRBD1 | TRBV18 | CASSPGQGYYTDTQYF
TRBJ1-2 | . | TRBV7-2 | CASSLQGSGSHYTF
TRBJ1-2 | . | TRBV29-1 | CSVEARGGGYGYTF
TRBJ2-3 | . | TRBV3-1/TRBV3-2 | CASSQTQAGDTQYF
TRBJ1-2 | . | TRBV27 | CASSGGGFYGYTF
TRBJ1-1 | . | TRBV7-9 | CASSLEGGNTEAFF
TRBJ1-1 | TRBD1 | TRBV15 | CATSASRQGRAFF
TRBJ2-7 | TRBD2 | TRBV6-1 | CASSERQGGEQYF
TRBJ1-1 | TRBD1 | TRBV19 | CASSIGQGATEAFF
TRBJ2-1 | TRBD2 | TRBV19 | CASSILAGGGNEQFF
TRBJ1-1 | . | TRBV10-1 | CASSARQGNTEAFF
TRBJ1-6 | . | TRBV25-1 | CASSDRGRGNSPLHF
TRBJ2-7 | TRBD1 | TRBV5-8 | CASSFGQGEQYF